This T cell receptor beta chain was retrieved from a study of cytomegalovirus exposure and HLA in healthy donors. Study-wide context: Previous work identified 120 million or so unique TCR beta sequences from some 170 million T cells.

All the people who gave samples were healthy bone marrow donors. This CDR3 is 15 amino acids long. Germline-derived CDR1 and CDR2 are SEHNR and FQNEAQ (reference sequence). V dropped 4 bases and J dropped 3 bases, with 16 bases sitting between them. General observations from the study: Later, an analysis showed that TCR beta chains associated with HLA were more clonally expanded than others that were equally common.

PCR used 60 Vbeta primers and 13 Jbeta primers. Data came from immunoSEQ multiplex PCR; TCRdb stores just in-frame clones and leaves some out. The sample records roughly 160,000 clones, 80% being singletons. As concerns this clone: Its specificity is not known.

The V and J genes are TRBV7-9 and TRBJ2-7; tentatively, D is TRBD2 (6 bases). The clonotype originates from a male donor in good health and CMV-seronegative. Sequencing was carried out using PBMCs. CDR3 loop: CASSSPLAEDYEQYF. The CDR3 DNA is TGTGCCAGCAGCTCCCCACTAGCAGAAGACTACGAGCAGTACTTC.